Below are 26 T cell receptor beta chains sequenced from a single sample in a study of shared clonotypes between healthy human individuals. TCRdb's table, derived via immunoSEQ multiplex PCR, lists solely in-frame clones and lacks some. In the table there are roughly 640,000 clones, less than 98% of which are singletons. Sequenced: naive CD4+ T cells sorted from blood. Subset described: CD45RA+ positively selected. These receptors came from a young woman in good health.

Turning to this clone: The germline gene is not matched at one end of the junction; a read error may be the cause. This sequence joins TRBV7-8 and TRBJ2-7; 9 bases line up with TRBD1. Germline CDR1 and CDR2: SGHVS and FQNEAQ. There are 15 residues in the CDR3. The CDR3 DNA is TGTGCCAACAGCTTAACATCCGGGACAGGGTGGGAGCAGTACTTC. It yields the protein CANSLTSGTGWEQYF.

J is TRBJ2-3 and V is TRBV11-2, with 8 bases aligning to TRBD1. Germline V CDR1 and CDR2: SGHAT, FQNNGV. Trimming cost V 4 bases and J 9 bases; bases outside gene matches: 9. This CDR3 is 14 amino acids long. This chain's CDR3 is CASSSTAGGWTQYF. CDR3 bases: TGTGCCAGCAGCTCCACGGCAGGGGGCTGGACGCAGTATTTT.

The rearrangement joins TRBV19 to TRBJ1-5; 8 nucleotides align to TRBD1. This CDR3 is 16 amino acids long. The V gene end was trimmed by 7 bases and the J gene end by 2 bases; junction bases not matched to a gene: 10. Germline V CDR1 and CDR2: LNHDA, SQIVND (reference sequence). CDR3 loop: CASTNTLTGGNQPQHF. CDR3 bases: TGTGCCAGTACCAACACCCTGACAGGGGGCAATCAGCCCCAGCATTTT. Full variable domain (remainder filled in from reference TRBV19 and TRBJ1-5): DGGITQSPKYLFRKEGQNVTLSCEQNLNHDAMYWYRQDPGQGLRLIYYSQIVNDFQKGDIAEGYSVSREKKESFPLTVTSAQKNPTAFYLCASTNTLTGGNQPQHFGDGTRLSIL.

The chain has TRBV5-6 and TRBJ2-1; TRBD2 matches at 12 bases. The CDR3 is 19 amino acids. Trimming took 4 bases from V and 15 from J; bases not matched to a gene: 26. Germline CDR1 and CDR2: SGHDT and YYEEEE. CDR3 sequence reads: CASSPKLPGSRLAGALGFF. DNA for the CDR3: TGTGCCAGCAGCCCTAAACTACCAGGGTCTAGACTAGCGGGGGCCCTGGGGTTCTTC.

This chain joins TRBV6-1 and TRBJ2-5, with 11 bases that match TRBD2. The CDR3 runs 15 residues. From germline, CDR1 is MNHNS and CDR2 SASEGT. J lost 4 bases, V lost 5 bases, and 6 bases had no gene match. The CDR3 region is CASSLAGGWGETQYF. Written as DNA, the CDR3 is TGTGCCAGCAGTTTAGCGGGAGGGTGGGGAGAGACCCAGTACTTC.

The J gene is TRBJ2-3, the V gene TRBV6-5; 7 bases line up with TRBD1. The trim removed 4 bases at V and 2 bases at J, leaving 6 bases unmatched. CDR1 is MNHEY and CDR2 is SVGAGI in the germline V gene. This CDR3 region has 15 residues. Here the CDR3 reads CASSFSGTVTDTQYF. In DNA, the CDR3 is TGTGCCAGCAGTTTCTCGGGGACAGTCACAGATACGCAGTATTTT.

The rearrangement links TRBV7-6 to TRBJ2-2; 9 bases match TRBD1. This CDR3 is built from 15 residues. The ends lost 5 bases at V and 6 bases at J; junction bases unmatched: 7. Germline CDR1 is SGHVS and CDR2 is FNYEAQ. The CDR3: CASSGQGIGAGELFF. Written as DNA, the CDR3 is TGTGCCAGCAGCGGACAGGGGATTGGAGCCGGGGAGCTGTTTTTT.

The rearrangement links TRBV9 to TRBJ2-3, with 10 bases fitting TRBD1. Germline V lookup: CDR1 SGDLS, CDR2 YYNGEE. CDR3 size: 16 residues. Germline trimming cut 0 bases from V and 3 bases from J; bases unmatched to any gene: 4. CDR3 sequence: CASSVGPGQGTDTQYF. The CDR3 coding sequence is TGTGCCAGCAGCGTAGGGCCGGGACAGGGGACAGATACGCAGTATTTT.

The CDR3 DNA is TGTGCCAGCAGCCCCCCAGGGAACTACCAGAAATACGAGCAGTACTTC. Translation: CASSPPGNYQKYEQYF. The chain uses TRBV7-9 and TRBJ2-7; TRBD1 is a possible D gene (5 bases). The CDR3 is 16 amino acids. CDR1 is SEHNR, CDR2 FQNEAQ, per germline (reference sequence). V lost 5 bases, J lost 4 bases, and 21 bases lay in between.

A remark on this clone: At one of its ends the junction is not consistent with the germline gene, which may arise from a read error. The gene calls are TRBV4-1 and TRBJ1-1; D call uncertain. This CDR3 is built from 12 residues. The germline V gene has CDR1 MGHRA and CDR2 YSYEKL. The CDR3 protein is CAGSEGKAEAFF. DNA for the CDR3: TGCGCCGGCAGCGAAGGGAAGGCTGAAGCTTTCTTT.

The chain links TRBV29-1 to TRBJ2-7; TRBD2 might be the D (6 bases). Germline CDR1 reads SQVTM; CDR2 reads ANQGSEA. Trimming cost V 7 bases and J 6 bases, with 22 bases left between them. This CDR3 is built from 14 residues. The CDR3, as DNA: TGCAGCGCAGCACGCGGGACTTCCCCTGGCGAGCAGTACTTC. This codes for CSAARGTSPGEQYF.

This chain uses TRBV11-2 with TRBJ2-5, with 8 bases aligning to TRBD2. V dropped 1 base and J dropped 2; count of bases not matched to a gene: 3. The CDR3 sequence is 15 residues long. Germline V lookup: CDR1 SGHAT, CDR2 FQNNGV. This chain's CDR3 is CASSLAGGVQETQYF. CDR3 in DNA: TGTGCCAGCAGCTTAGCGGGAGGGGTGCAAGAGACCCAGTACTTC.

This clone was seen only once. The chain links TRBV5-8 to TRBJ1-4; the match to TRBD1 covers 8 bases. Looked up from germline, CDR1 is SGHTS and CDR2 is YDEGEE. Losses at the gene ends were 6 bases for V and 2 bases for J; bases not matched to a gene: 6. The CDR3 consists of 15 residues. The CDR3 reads CASIAQGATNEKLFF. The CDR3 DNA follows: TGTGCCAGCATAGCCCAGGGGGCTACTAATGAAAAACTGTTTTTT.

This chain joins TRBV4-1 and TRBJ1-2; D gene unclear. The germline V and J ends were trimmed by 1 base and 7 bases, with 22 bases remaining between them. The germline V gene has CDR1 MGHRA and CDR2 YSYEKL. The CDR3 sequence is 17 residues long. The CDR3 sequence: CASSQALNRANKSGYTF. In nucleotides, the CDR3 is TGCGCCAGCAGCCAAGCCTTAAATAGGGCAAACAAAAGTGGCTACACCTTC.

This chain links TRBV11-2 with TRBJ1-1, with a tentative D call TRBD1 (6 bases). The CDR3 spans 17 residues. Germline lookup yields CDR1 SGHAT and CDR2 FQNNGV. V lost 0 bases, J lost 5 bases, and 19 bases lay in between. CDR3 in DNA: TGTGCCAGCAGCTTAGACCTCTCGGCGGGGGCTGTAACTGAAGCTTTCTTT. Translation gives CASSLDLSAGAVTEAFF.

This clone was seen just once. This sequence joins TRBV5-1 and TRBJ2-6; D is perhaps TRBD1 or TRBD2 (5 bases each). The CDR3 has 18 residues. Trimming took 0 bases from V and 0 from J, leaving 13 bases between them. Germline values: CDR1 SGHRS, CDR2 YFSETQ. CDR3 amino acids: CASSLAGTAVSGANVLTF. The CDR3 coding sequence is TGCGCCAGCAGCTTGGCCGGGACGGCGGTCTCTGGGGCCAACGTCCTGACTTTC.

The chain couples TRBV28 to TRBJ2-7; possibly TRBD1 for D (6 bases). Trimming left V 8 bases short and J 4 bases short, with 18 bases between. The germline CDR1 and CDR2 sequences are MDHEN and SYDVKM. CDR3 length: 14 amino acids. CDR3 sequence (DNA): TGTGCCAGCGGTAATGGACAGAGACTGTACGAGCAGTACTTC. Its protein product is CASGNGQRLYEQYF.

CDR3 sequence reads: CASSQITGYEQYF. The CDR3 DNA sequence: TGTGCCAGCAGCCAAATCACAGGGTACGAGCAGTACTTC. V is TRBV7-2 and J is TRBJ2-7; possible D gene TRBD1, 6 bases. CDR3 length: 13 residues. V dropped 5 bases and J dropped 4 bases, with 12 bases sitting between them. Germline assignment: CDR1 SGHTA and CDR2 FQGNSA.

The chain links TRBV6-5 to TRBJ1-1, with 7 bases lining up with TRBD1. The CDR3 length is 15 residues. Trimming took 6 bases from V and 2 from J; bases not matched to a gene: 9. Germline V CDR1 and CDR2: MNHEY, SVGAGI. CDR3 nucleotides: TGTGCCAGCAGCCGTAGACAGGGAGACAACACTGAAGCTTTCTTT. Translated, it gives CASSRRQGDNTEAFF.

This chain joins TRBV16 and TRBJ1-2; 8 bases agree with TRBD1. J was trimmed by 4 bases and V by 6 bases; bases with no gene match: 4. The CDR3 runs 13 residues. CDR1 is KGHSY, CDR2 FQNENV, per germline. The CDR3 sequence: CASRQDRVYGYTF. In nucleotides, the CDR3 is TGTGCCAGCAGACAGGACAGGGTCTATGGCTACACCTTC.

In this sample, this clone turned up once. The CDR3 reads CASSLGGTGVYEQYF. The DNA of the CDR3 is TGTGCCAGCAGCCTAGGTGGGACAGGGGTCTACGAGCAGTACTTC. The V and J genes are TRBV7-3 and TRBJ2-7, with TRBD1 identical over 10 bases. Germline-derived CDR1 and CDR2 are SGHTA and FQGTGA. V trimming: 5 bases; J trimming: 3 bases; junction bases outside the gene matches: 7. The CDR3 is 15 residues long.

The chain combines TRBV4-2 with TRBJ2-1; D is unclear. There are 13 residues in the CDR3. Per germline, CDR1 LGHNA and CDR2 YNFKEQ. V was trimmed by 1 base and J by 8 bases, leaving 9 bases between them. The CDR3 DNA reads TGTGCCAGCAGCCAAGGCTGGGCGGATGAGCAGTTCTTC. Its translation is CASSQGWADEQFF.

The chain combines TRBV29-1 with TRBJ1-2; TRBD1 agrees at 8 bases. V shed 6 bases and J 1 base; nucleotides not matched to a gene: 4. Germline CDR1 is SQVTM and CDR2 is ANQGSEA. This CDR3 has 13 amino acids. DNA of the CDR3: TGCAGCGTCAACAGGGGGATTAACTATGGCTACACCTTC. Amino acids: CSVNRGINYGYTF. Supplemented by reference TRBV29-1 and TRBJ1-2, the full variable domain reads SAVISQKPSRDICQRGTSLTIQCQVDSQVTMMFWYRQQPGQSLTLIATANQGSEATYESGFVIDKFPISRPNLTFSTLTVSNMSPEDSSIYLCSVNRGINYGYTFGSGTRLTVV.

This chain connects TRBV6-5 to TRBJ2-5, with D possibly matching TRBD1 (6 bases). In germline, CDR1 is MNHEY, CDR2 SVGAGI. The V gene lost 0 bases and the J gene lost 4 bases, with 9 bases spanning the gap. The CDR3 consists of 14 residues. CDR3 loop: CASSYSTRGETQYF. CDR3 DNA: TGTGCCAGCAGTTACTCGACCAGGGGAGAGACCCAGTACTTC.

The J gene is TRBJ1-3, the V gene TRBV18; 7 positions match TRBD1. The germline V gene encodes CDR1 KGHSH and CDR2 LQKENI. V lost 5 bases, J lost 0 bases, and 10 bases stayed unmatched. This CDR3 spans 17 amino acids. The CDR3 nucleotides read TGTGCCAGCTCATTGTGGATGGGACAGAACTCTGGAAACACCATATATTTT. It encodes CASSLWMGQNSGNTIYF.

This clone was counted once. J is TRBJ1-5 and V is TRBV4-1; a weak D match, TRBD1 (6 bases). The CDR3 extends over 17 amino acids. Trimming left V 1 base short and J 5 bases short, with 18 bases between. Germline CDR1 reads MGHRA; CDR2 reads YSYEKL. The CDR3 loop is CASSQARTYRVHQPQHF. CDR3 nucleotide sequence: TGCGCCAGCAGCCAAGCCCGAACCTACAGGGTGCATCAGCCCCAGCATTTT.